A selection of T cell receptor beta chains follows, all from one sample in a study of response to subunit inactivated influenza vaccine. One entry per CDR3 protein, called by TCRdb with MiXCR from the RT-PCR reads. The top ten hold around 40% of the sample, which has approximately 160,000 distinct CDR3 sequences, 9.5% to 12% seen once. Specimen: CD8+ T cells sorted from PBMCs, collected roughly 24 months after vaccination. These receptors all come from a man aged 45 to 75 who received an inactivated influenza vaccine. Both conserved end residues are part of each CDR3. D genes are given only for firm matches. Only some rows state a clone size, as once, few, many or a class for expanded clones.

TRBJ1-5 | many | NA | TRBV27 | CASSQGAASNQPQHF | TGTGCCAGCAGCCAAGGGGCAGCCAGCAATCAGCCCCAGCATTTT
TRBJ2-1 | few | NA | TRBV4-3 | CASSQDNERAPGNEQFF | TGCGCCAGCAGCCAAGATAACGAGCGGGCTCCTGGGAATGAGCAGTTCTTC
TRBJ2-2 | NA | TRBD2 | TRBV19 | CASSIGPVAGDDTGELFF | TGTGCCAGTAGTATTGGCCCGGTGGCGGGGGATGACACCGGGGAGCTGTTTTTT
TRBJ2-7 | few | TRBD1 | TRBV2 | CASSESTGKVYEQYF | TGTGCCAGCAGTGAGTCGACAGGGAAAGTATACGAGCAGTACTTC
TRBJ2-3 | few | NA | TRBV27 | CASSLRRAYTDTQYF | TGTGCCAGCAGTTTAAGGCGGGCCTACACAGATACGCAGTATTTT
TRBJ1-5 | NA | NA | TRBV7-9 | CASSLGSRNQPQHF | TGTGCCAGCAGCTTGGGCAGCCGAAATCAGCCCCAGCATTTT
TRBJ2-5 | few | TRBD2 | TRBV29-1 | CSALGRAETQYF | TGCAGCGCTCTGGGGAGGGCAGAGACCCAGTACTTC
TRBJ2-1 | NA | TRBD2 | TRBV16 | CASSSNSGRNYNEQFF | TGTGCCAGCAGCAGCAATAGCGGGAGGAACTACAATGAGCAGTTCTTC
TRBJ2-7 | many | NA | TRBV7-7 | CASSWGRGYEQYF | TGTGCTAGCAGCTGGGGCCGTGGGTACGAGCAGTACTTC
TRBJ2-7 | many | TRBD2 | TRBV4-3 | CASSQVGLAGEPYEQYF | TGCGCCAGCAGCCAAGTCGGACTAGCGGGAGAACCCTACGAGCAGTACTTC
TRBJ2-5 | many | NA | TRBV4-1 | CASSQDPTGWEETQYF | TGCGCCAGCAGCCAAGACCCTACAGGTTGGGAAGAGACCCAGTACTTC
TRBJ2-5 | NA | NA | TRBV7-2 | CASSLAGVSSLSQETQYF | TGTGCCAGCAGCTTAGCAGGGGTCTCATCCTTAAGCCAAGAGACCCAGTACTTC
TRBJ2-1 | NA | TRBD2 | TRBV27 | CASSYLAGGQFF | TGTGCCAGCAGTTACCTAGCGGGGGGGCAGTTCTTC
TRBJ2-7 | NA | TRBD1 | TRBV25-1 | CATQQGLKHEQYF | TGTGCCACCCAACAGGGGCTTAAGCACGAGCAGTACTTC
TRBJ1-2 | many | TRBD1 | TRBV10-3 | CAISRSGQGALGYTF | TGTGCCATCAGTCGGTCCGGACAGGGGGCTCTTGGCTACACCTTC
TRBJ1-6 | few | NA | TRBV9 | CASSTPAPNSPLHF | TGTGCCAGCAGCACCCCGGCCCCTAATTCACCCCTCCACTTT
TRBJ2-4 | many | TRBD2 | TRBV20-1 | CSASGGVDKNIQYF | TGCAGTGCTAGCGGGGGGGTGGATAAAAACATTCAGTACTTC
TRBJ2-1 | few | NA | TRBV7-8 | CASSLHRGSYNEQFF | TGTGCCAGCAGCTTACACCGGGGAAGCTACAATGAGCAGTTCTTC
TRBJ2-5 | NA | TRBD2 | TRBV20-1 | CSASLLGLAEQETQYF | TGCAGTGCTAGTCTTTTAGGACTAGCGGAACAAGAGACCCAGTACTTC
TRBJ2-1 | many | NA | TRBV20-1 | CSARDAGRSYNEQFF | TGCAGTGCTAGAGATGCCGGGAGAAGCTACAATGAGCAGTTCTTC
TRBJ1-1 | few | NA | TRBV7-9 | CASSLPFGRGADTEAFF | TGTGCCAGCAGCTTACCCTTCGGTAGGGGGGCGGACACTGAAGCTTTCTTT
TRBJ2-3 | few | NA | TRBV7-2 | CASSSVLSTDTQYF | TGTGCCAGCAGCTCCGTGCTTAGCACAGATACGCAGTATTTT
TRBJ1-1 | few | TRBD1 | TRBV15 | CATSREFLTGQGDQAFF | TGTGCCACCAGCAGAGAATTTCTGACGGGACAGGGGGACCAAGCTTTCTTT
TRBJ2-7 | few | TRBD1 | TRBV28 | CASSIQGSYEQYF | TGTGCCAGCAGTATACAGGGGTCCTACGAGCAGTACTTC
TRBJ1-1 | NA | NA | TRBV4-3 | CASSQVQGETEAFF | TGCGCCAGCAGCCAAGTGCAGGGTGAGACTGAAGCTTTCTTT
TRBJ2-3 | many | NA | TRBV5-6 | CASSYSRQGDTQYF | TGTGCCAGCAGCTACTCGCGGCAAGGAGATACGCAGTATTTT
TRBJ1-1 | NA | NA | TRBV7-9 | CASSSRAANTEAFF | TGTGCCAGCAGCTCCAGGGCCGCAAACACTGAAGCTTTCTTT
TRBJ1-5 | few | NA | TRBV28 | CASSRTQPQHF | TGTGCCAGCAGTCGGACTCAGCCCCAGCATTTT
TRBJ2-1 | few | TRBD2 | TRBV4-3 | CASSQDRGTSWDEQFF | TGCGCCAGCAGCCAAGACCGGGGGACTAGTTGGGATGAGCAGTTCTTC